Listed below are T cell receptor beta chains from one sample, sequenced in a study of T cell responses to AZD1222 COVID-19 vaccine. TCRdb's table, derived via immunoSEQ multiplex PCR, lists solely in-frame clones and lacks some. The data contain about 140,000 clones, 90% to 95% of them singletons. Material: peripheral blood, obtained 28 days after the second AZD1222 dose. The receptors derive from an adult who received the AZD1222 COVID-19 vaccine. Each CDR3 is given with its conserved first and last residue. The D gene is left open where the match is weak. Rows may omit the clone size; those that give it use once, few, many or a size class.

V: TRBV28
size: NA
J: TRBJ2-7
D: NA
CDR3: CASSQTVYEQYF
DNA: TGTGCCAGCAGCCAGACTGTATACGAGCAGTACTTC

V: TRBV5-1
size: NA
J: TRBJ2-5
D: TRBD2
CDR3: CASSLGLAEQETQYF
DNA: TGCGCCAGCAGCTTGGGGCTAGCGGAGCAAGAGACCCAGTACTTC

V: TRBV5-1
size: NA
J: TRBJ1-6
D: NA
CDR3: CASSLGERNSPLHF
DNA: TGCGCCAGCAGCTTGGGGGAGAGAAATTCACCCCTCCACTTT

V: TRBV27
size: NA
J: TRBJ2-3
D: NA
CDR3: CASNFGGWQYF
DNA: TGTGCCAGCAACTTTGGCGGCTGGCAGTATTTT

V: TRBV9
size: NA
J: TRBJ2-1
D: NA
CDR3: CASSVERQAEQFF
DNA: TGTGCCAGCAGCGTAGAAAGGCAGGCTGAGCAGTTCTTC

V: TRBV2
size: NA
J: TRBJ1-5
D: TRBD1
CDR3: CASSGPGQTGSNQPQHF
DNA: TGTGCCAGCAGTGGACCGGGACAGACAGGAAGCAATCAGCCCCAGCATTTT

V: TRBV19
size: NA
J: TRBJ1-6
D: NA
CDR3: CASSIERQGSPLHF
DNA: TGTGCCAGTAGTATAGAGCGTCAGGGGTCACCCCTCCACTTT

V: TRBV25-1
size: NA
J: TRBJ2-3
D: NA
CDR3: CASSVPPTDTQYF
DNA: TGTGCCAGCAGTGTACCGCCAACAGATACGCAGTATTTT

V: TRBV5-1
size: once
J: TRBJ1-2
D: TRBD1
CDR3: CASSGIGQGTNYGYTF
DNA: TGCGCCAGCAGCGGTATAGGACAGGGTACTAACTATGGCTACACCTTC

V: TRBV10-3
size: NA
J: TRBJ1-5
D: NA
CDR3: CAINSGIPNQPQHF
DNA: TGTGCCATCAATTCCGGGATTCCTAATCAGCCCCAGCATTTT

V: TRBV6-5
size: NA
J: TRBJ1-4
D: NA
CDR3: CASKPGKTNEKLFF
DNA: TGTGCCAGCAAACCCGGGAAGACTAATGAAAAACTGTTTTTT

V: TRBV21-1
size: NA
J: TRBJ2-7
D: NA
CDR3: CASSPSGQAFYEQYF
DNA: TGTGCCAGCAGCCCTTCGGGACAGGCCTTCTACGAGCAGTACTTC

V: TRBV11-2
size: few
J: TRBJ2-1
D: TRBD1
CDR3: CASSLRWDRSYNEQFF
DNA: TGTGCCAGCAGCTTAAGGTGGGACAGATCCTACAATGAGCAGTTCTTC

V: TRBV6-5
size: NA
J: TRBJ1-5
D: NA
CDR3: CASSRSGGNQPQHF
DNA: TGTGCCAGCAGCCGTTCGGGGGGCAATCAGCCCCAGCATTTT

V: TRBV27
size: NA
J: TRBJ2-1
D: NA
CDR3: CASRGWDGSPDHNEQFF
DNA: TGTGCCAGCAGGGGATGGGACGGCAGTCCGGACCACAATGAGCAGTTCTTC

V: TRBV21-1
size: few
J: TRBJ1-3
D: NA
CDR3: CASSKARTVGNTIYF
DNA: TGTGCCAGCAGCAAAGCTAGGACGGTGGGAAACACCATATATTTT

V: TRBV3-1/TRBV3-2
size: NA
J: TRBJ1-2
D: NA
CDR3: CASSQAVRTYGYTF
DNA: TGTGCCAGCAGCCAAGCTGTACGGACGTATGGCTACACCTTC

V: TRBV7-3
size: NA
J: TRBJ1-1
D: NA
CDR3: CASSSLQSSNTEAFF
DNA: TGTGCCAGCAGCTCCCTACAGAGTTCGAACACTGAAGCTTTCTTT

V: TRBV15
size: NA
J: TRBJ1-2
D: TRBD1
CDR3: CATSRDPGTGYGYTF
DNA: TGTGCCACCAGCAGAGATCCAGGGACAGGGTATGGCTACACCTTC

V: TRBV7-2
size: NA
J: TRBJ2-3
D: NA
CDR3: CASSLNSGFTDTQYF
DNA: TGTGCCAGCAGCTTAAATTCGGGATTCACAGATACGCAGTATTTT

V: TRBV28
size: NA
J: TRBJ2-3
D: NA
CDR3: CASSLGVRTDTQYF
DNA: TGTGCCAGCAGTTTAGGGGTCAGGACAGATACGCAGTATTTT

V: TRBV7-8
size: once
J: TRBJ1-5
D: NA
CDR3: CASSLVQRYSNQPQHF
DNA: TGTGCCAGCAGCTTAGTACAGCGATATAGCAATCAGCCCCAGCATTTT

V: TRBV25-1
size: NA
J: TRBJ1-5
D: TRBD1
CDR3: CASSPPGTGNQPQHF
DNA: TGTGCCAGCAGTCCCCCCGGGACAGGGAATCAGCCCCAGCATTTT